This T cell receptor (beta chain) derives from a study of blood T cell repertoires in COVID-19 (dated by TCRdb to 2019 to 2021). For the wider study: Samples from collaborators originated in the United States, Italy and Spain and spanned both the acute and convalescent phases of COVID-19. The repertoires were released in a freely available public database meant as a resource for research on the immune response to SARS-CoV-2. HLA class I and class II types, where available, came from metadata supplied by the sample provider rather than from assay-based typing. The dataset comprised deeply sampled blood TCRbeta repertoires from subjects exposed to, actively infected with, or recovered from COVID-19. A de-identified subject ID, COVID-19 status, age in years and sex were almost always included in the sample metadata. Samples were obtained from the ongoing ImmuneRACE study (first 160 participants) and from about 1,300 subjects provided by 6 global collaborators. The prospective study material was composed of cDNA or gDNA derived from T cells, B-cell-depleted T cells, or PBMCs.

TCRbeta CDR3 regions were amplified from genomic DNA using the immunoSEQ Assay, a bias-controlled multiplex PCR. The study's own analysis went as follows. Nucleated cell counts per sample were estimated from amplification of reference gene primers within the assay. To quantify the absolute abundance of each unique TCRbeta CDR3 rearrangement, sequence reads were collapsed and filtered. For each sample, productive Simpson clonality was calculated by taking the square root of Simpson's diversity index across productive rearrangements. Here the immuneACCESS table is served through TCRdb, limited to in-frame sequences with V and J called. Missing clones are a known gap in these copies; in checked studies unresolved V genes cover under half, and the rest lacks a known reason. Clone size and the V and J calls come from that table; the DNA yielded D and trimming. The sample table contains more than 45,000 clones; only one count was recorded for 86% of them. The biggest ten clones account for around 2.7% of the sample.

V is clipped by 3 bases and J by 3 bases, and the sequence between their germline boundaries is 8 bases long. The CDR3 has 13 amino acids, counting the end cysteine and phenylalanine. Only the CDR3 portion is preserved as DNA: 39 bases, with reading frame beginning at the first base. The germline V gene (reference sequence) supplies CDR1 LNHDA and CDR2 SQIVND. About this clone itself: This clone's antigen is unknown. Within one base of it there is no much larger clone, and no base qualities were kept.

The collaborating institutions used their own protocols to collect whole blood in K2EDTA tubes. Collaborator samples were shipped for TCRbeta analysis as frozen whole blood, isolated PBMCs, or DNA extracted from either sample type. The study at large found these results: Clinical and demographic metadata were provided uncurated, with the amount varying by source and participant.

The sequence was collected from an elderly man with acute or convalescent COVID-19. Material for sequencing was peripheral blood. Recombination joined TRBV19 with TRBJ1-1; matching of 6 bases hints at TRBD1 as the D gene. The CDR3 protein sequence reads: CASSIQGHTEAFF. In nucleotides, the sequence is TGTGCCAGTAGTATTCAGGGGCACACTGAAGCTTTCTTT.